This TCR beta chain originates from a study of CD8+ T cells in alopecia areata. Study information: Treated patients' severity was scored by percentage of affected scalp area. Study conclusions and caveats: Many of the expanded lesional clones endured in scalp and blood while on tofacitinib. Clonality exceeded that of normal scalp in lesional scalp, most notably in alopecia totalis/universalis. Normal skin's resident alphabeta T cells are also sequenced in scalp samples.

Trimming left V 5 bases short and J 7 bases short, with 11 bases between. The CDR3 consists of 11 residues. Germline assignment: CDR1 DFQATT and CDR2 SNEGSKA (reference sequence). Sequencing relied on a cDNA template that was reverse transcribed from extracted RNA. Libraries were prepared by immunoSEQ multiplex PCR; TCRdb keeps only in-frame clonotypes and omits some of them. Altogether 100,000 to 150,000 clones are present, approximately 57% being singletons, with the ten largest covering 5.7%. Treatment indicated: oral pan-JAK inhibitor, 5-10 mg twice daily. Remarks on this clone: What it binds is not known. This sample also contains other DNA sequences that code for the same CDR3.

Sequencing was performed on CD4+ T cells sorted from blood, taken at week 4, from a patient treated with tofacitinib. The TCR was taken from a human donor with alopecia areata. The chain uses TRBV20-1 and TRBJ1-2; no definite D call. The chain's CDR3 is CSAYREGGYTF. CDR3 coding DNA: TGCAGTGCTTATCGCGAGGGTGGCTACACCTTC.